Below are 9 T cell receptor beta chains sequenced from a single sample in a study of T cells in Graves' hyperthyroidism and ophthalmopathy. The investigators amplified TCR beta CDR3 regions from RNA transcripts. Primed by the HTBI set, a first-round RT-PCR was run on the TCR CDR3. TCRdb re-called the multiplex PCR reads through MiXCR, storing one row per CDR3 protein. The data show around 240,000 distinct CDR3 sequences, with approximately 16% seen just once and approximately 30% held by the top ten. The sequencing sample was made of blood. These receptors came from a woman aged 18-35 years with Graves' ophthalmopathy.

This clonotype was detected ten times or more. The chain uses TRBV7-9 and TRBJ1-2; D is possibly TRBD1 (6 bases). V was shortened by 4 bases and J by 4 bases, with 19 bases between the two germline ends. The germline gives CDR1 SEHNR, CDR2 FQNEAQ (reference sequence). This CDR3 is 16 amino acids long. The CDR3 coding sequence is TGTGCCAGCAGCTCCTCGGCGGGGGGCAGGGGCTATGGCTACACCTTC. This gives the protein CASSSSAGGRGYGYTF. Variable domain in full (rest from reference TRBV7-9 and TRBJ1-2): DTGVSQNPRHKITKRGQNVTFRCDPISEHNRLYWYRQTLGQGPEFLTYFQNEAQLEKSRLLSDRFSAERPKGSFSTLEIQRTEQGDSAMYLCASSSSAGGRGYGYTFGSGTRLTVV.

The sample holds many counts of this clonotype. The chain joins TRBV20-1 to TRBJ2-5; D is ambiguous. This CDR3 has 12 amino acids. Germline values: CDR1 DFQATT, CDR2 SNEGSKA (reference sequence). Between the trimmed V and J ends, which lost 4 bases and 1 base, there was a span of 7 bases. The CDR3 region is CSAIFSQETQYF. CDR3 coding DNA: TGCAGTGCTATCTTCAGCCAAGAGACCCAGTACTTC.

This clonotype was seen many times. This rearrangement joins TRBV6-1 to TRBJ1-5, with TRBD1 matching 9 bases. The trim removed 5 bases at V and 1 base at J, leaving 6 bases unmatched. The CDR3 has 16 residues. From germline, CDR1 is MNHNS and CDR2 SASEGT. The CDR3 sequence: CASSPTGTGSNQPQHF. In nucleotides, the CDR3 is TGTGCCAGCAGTCCGACCGGGACAGGGAGCAATCAGCCCCAGCATTTT.

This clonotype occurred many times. The DNA for the CDR3 is TGTGCCAGCAGCCAAGATCGGAACAGGATGTACGAGCAGTACTTC. It translates to CASSQDRNRMYEQYF. The chain employs TRBV14 and TRBJ2-7; weak D call: TRBD1 (5 bases). Per the germline V gene, CDR1 is SGHDN and CDR2 is FVKESK. V was shortened by 0 bases and J by 4 bases, with 13 bases between the two germline ends. The length of the CDR3 is 15 residues.

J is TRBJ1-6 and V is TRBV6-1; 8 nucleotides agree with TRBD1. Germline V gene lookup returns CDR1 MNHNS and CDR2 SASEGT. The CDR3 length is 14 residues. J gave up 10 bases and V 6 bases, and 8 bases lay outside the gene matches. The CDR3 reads CASRGTGGESPLHF. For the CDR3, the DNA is TGTGCCAGCAGGGGGACAGGTGGAGAGTCACCCCTCCACTTT.

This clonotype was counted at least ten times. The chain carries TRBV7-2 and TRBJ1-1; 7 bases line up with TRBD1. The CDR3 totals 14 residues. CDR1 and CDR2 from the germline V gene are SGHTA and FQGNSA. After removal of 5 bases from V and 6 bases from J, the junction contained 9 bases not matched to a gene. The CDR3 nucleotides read TGTGCCAGCAGCCCGAGATGGGACAGAGCTGAAGCTTTCTTT. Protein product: CASSPRWDRAEAFF.

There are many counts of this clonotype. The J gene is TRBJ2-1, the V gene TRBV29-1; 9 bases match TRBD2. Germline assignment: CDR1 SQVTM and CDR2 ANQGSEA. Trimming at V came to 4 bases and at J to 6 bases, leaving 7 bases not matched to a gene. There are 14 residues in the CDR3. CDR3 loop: CSVAGTSNGNEQFF. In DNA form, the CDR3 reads TGCAGCGTTGCCGGGACTAGCAATGGCAATGAGCAGTTCTTC.

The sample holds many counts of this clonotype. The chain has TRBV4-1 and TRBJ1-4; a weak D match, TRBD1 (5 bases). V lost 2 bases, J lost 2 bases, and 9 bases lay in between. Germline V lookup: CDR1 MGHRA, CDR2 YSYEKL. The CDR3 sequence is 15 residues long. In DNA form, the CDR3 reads TGCGCCAGCAGCCAACCGGGACGGACTAATGAAAAACTGTTTTTT. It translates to CASSQPGRTNEKLFF.

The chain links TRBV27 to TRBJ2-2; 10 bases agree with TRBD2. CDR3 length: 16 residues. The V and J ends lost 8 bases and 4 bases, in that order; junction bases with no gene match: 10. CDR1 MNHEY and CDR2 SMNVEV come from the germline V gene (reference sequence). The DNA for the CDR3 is TGTGCCAGCGGAATTCTAGCGGGAGCCCCCACCGGGGAGCTGTTTTTT. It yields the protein CASGILAGAPTGELFF.